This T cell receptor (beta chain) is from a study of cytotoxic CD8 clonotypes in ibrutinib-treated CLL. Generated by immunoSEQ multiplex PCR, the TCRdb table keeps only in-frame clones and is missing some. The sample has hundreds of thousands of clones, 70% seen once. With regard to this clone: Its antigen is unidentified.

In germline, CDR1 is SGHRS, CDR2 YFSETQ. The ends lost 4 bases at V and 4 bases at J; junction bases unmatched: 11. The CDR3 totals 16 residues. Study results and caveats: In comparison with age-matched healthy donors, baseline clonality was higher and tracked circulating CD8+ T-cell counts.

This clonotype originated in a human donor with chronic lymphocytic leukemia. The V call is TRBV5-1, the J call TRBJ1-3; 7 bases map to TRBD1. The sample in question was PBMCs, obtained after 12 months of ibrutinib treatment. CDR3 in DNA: TGCGCCAGCAGCCCGCGGACAGGTCGGGGCGGAAACACCATATATTTT. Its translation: CASSPRTGRGGNTIYF.